The rows below give T cell receptor beta chains drawn from one sample of a study of T cell repertoires in cytomegalovirus infection. Each CDR3 protein is one row after TCRdb ran MiXCR on the reads. In the table there are approximately 910,000 distinct CDR3 sequences, around 30% of which are singletons. Antigen specificity for these receptors is unknown. Sequences were derived from cultured CD8+ T cells from PBMCs, sampled from culture after CMV antigen stimulation. These receptors all come from a human donor in good health (CMV status not recorded). Some clones in this sample may be carry-over from other donors' samples. Each CDR3 is given with its conserved first and last residue. The order of the fields is CDR3 length, J gene, V gene, clone size, D gene, CDR3 DNA, CDR3 protein. A D gene is named only where the DNA matches it firmly. Not all rows give a size; the values are once, few, many and, for expanded clones, a class.

len: 14; j_gene: TRBJ2-6; v_gene: TRBV7-9; abundance: .; d_gene: .; CDR3nt: TGTGCCAGCAGGCCAGATTCTGGGGCCAACGTCCTGACTTTC; CDR3aa: CASRPDSGANVLTF
len: 16; j_gene: TRBJ2-3; v_gene: TRBV6-1; abundance: few; d_gene: TRBD1; CDR3nt: TGTGCCAGCAGTGTCATACAGGGGGCGGAGGGAGATACGCAGTATTTT; CDR3aa: CASSVIQGAEGDTQYF
len: 12; j_gene: TRBJ2-7; v_gene: TRBV29-1; abundance: once; d_gene: .; CDR3nt: TGCAGCGGCGTGGACTGGACCTACGAGCAGTACTTC; CDR3aa: CSGVDWTYEQYF
len: 15; j_gene: TRBJ2-5; v_gene: TRBV6-1; abundance: .; d_gene: TRBD2; CDR3nt: TGTGCCAGCAGTGTGGGACTAGCGGGGGCAGAGACCCAGTACTTC; CDR3aa: CASSVGLAGAETQYF
len: 16; j_gene: TRBJ2-1; v_gene: TRBV15; abundance: .; d_gene: .; CDR3nt: TGTGCCACCAGCAGAGCGCTGGCCCAGCTGAACAATGAGCAGTTCTTC; CDR3aa: CATSRALAQLNNEQFF
len: 16; j_gene: TRBJ2-2; v_gene: TRBV12-3/TRBV12-4; abundance: few; d_gene: TRBD2; CDR3nt: TGTGCCAGCAGCTTCTACCCGCTAGCGGCAACCGGGGAGCTGTTTTTT; CDR3aa: CASSFYPLAATGELFF
len: 13; j_gene: TRBJ2-7; v_gene: TRBV4-1; abundance: .; d_gene: .; CDR3nt: TGCGCCAGCAGCCAAGAAAGGTTCTACGAGCAGTACTTC; CDR3aa: CASSQERFYEQYF
len: 15; j_gene: TRBJ1-1; v_gene: TRBV2; abundance: .; d_gene: TRBD1; CDR3nt: TGTGCCAGCGCCTCAACAGGGGATCAAGGCACTGAAGCTTTCTTT; CDR3aa: CASASTGDQGTEAFF
len: 14; j_gene: TRBJ1-3; v_gene: TRBV5-6; abundance: few; d_gene: .; CDR3nt: TGTGCCAGCAGCTCCCGGACAATTGGAAACACCATATATTTT; CDR3aa: CASSSRTIGNTIYF
len: 13; j_gene: TRBJ1-5; v_gene: TRBV27; abundance: .; d_gene: .; CDR3nt: TGTGCCAGCAGACCCGGGGGAGTCCAGTCCCAGCATTTT; CDR3aa: CASRPGGVQSQHF
len: 16; j_gene: TRBJ2-3; v_gene: TRBV6-1; abundance: few; d_gene: .; CDR3nt: TGTGCCAGCAGTGAAGCTGGTTTCGAAGGGGCAGATACGCAGTATTTT; CDR3aa: CASSEAGFEGADTQYF
len: 15; j_gene: TRBJ2-2; v_gene: TRBV27; abundance: few; d_gene: .; CDR3nt: TGTGCCAGCAGTTGGTCCAGCGGACCCACCGGGGAGCTGTTTTTT; CDR3aa: CASSWSSGPTGELFF
len: 15; j_gene: TRBJ1-5; v_gene: TRBV15; abundance: few; d_gene: .; CDR3nt: TGTGCCACCAGCTCCCGGAGGGGTGGCAATCAGCCCCAGCATTTT; CDR3aa: CATSSRRGGNQPQHF
len: 11; j_gene: TRBJ2-2; v_gene: TRBV7-2; abundance: many; d_gene: .; CDR3nt: TGTGCCAGCAGCTTTACAAGTGAGCTGTTTTTT; CDR3aa: CASSFTSELFF
len: 18; j_gene: TRBJ2-2; v_gene: TRBV12-3/TRBV12-4; abundance: few; d_gene: TRBD2; CDR3nt: TGTGCCAGCATTTTTACTCTAGCGGGGGGGCGAAACACCGGGGAGCTGTTTTTT; CDR3aa: CASIFTLAGGRNTGELFF
len: 16; j_gene: TRBJ2-1; v_gene: TRBV27; abundance: .; d_gene: TRBD2; CDR3nt: TGTGCCAGCAGTCCAGCGGGGGCAAGCTCCTACAATGAGCAGTTCTTC; CDR3aa: CASSPAGASSYNEQFF
len: 19; j_gene: TRBJ2-4; v_gene: TRBV4-1; abundance: .; d_gene: TRBD1; CDR3nt: TGCGCCAGCAGCCAAGAAAAGACTCGGGGACAGGGGGCAAAAAACATTCAGTACTTC; CDR3aa: CASSQEKTRGQGAKNIQYF
len: 14; j_gene: TRBJ2-5; v_gene: TRBV5-1; abundance: .; d_gene: .; CDR3nt: TGCGCCAGCAGCTCCTATGGACAGCAAGAGACCCAGTACTTC; CDR3aa: CASSSYGQQETQYF
len: 15; j_gene: TRBJ2-3; v_gene: TRBV7-7; abundance: .; d_gene: TRBD1; CDR3nt: TGTGCTAGCAGCTCCGGGACAGGGCCCGCAGATACGCAGTATTTT; CDR3aa: CASSSGTGPADTQYF
len: 11; j_gene: TRBJ1-2; v_gene: TRBV29-1; abundance: .; d_gene: TRBD1; CDR3nt: TGCAGCGGAACAGGGGTTTATGGCTACACCTTC; CDR3aa: CSGTGVYGYTF
len: 15; j_gene: TRBJ1-5; v_gene: TRBV4-1; abundance: few; d_gene: .; CDR3nt: TGCGCCAGCAGCCAAACAGGTCCCGGGATTCAGCCCCAGCATTTT; CDR3aa: CASSQTGPGIQPQHF
len: 14; j_gene: TRBJ2-5; v_gene: TRBV4-1; abundance: few; d_gene: .; CDR3nt: TGCGCCAGCAGCCTTTATGTGGAAAGCGAGACCCAGTACTTC; CDR3aa: CASSLYVESETQYF
len: 14; j_gene: TRBJ2-3; v_gene: TRBV28; abundance: .; d_gene: .; CDR3nt: TGTGCCAGCAGCCTTGATTCCGACACAGATACGCAGTATTTT; CDR3aa: CASSLDSDTDTQYF
len: 15; j_gene: TRBJ1-1; v_gene: TRBV7-3; abundance: .; d_gene: .; CDR3nt: TGTGCCAGCGGCGGAGGAGGGGGACGAATGGCTGAAGCTTTCTTT; CDR3aa: CASGGGGGRMAEAFF
len: 17; j_gene: TRBJ1-1; v_gene: TRBV6-1; abundance: many; d_gene: TRBD1; CDR3nt: TGTGCCAGCAGTCAGACAGGGGGCTCGATTTTCGACACTGAAGCTTTCTTT; CDR3aa: CASSQTGGSIFDTEAFF
len: 17; j_gene: TRBJ2-2; v_gene: TRBV5-1; abundance: .; d_gene: TRBD2; CDR3nt: TGCGCCAGCAGCTCCCAGACTAGCGGGTCCCATCCCGGGGAGCTGTTTTTT; CDR3aa: CASSSQTSGSHPGELFF
len: 14; j_gene: TRBJ1-1; v_gene: TRBV5-5; abundance: few; d_gene: .; CDR3nt: TGTGCCAGCACCTCTTTGAGTCAGGTGACTGAAGCTTTCTTT; CDR3aa: CASTSLSQVTEAFF
len: 15; j_gene: TRBJ1-1; v_gene: TRBV4-1; abundance: few; d_gene: TRBD1; CDR3nt: TGCGCCAGCAGCCAAGTAGGGACAGCGAACACTGAAGCTTTCTTT; CDR3aa: CASSQVGTANTEAFF
len: 15; j_gene: TRBJ2-3; v_gene: TRBV7-8; abundance: many; d_gene: .; CDR3nt: TGCGCCAGCAGCTTATGGGGGGGCGGAACAGATACGCAGTATTTT; CDR3aa: CASSLWGGGTDTQYF
len: 17; j_gene: TRBJ1-2; v_gene: TRBV7-2; abundance: many; d_gene: TRBD1; CDR3nt: TGTGCCAGCAGCTCCACGCCGGGGACAGCTCTTAACTATGGCTACACCTTC; CDR3aa: CASSSTPGTALNYGYTF
len: 16; j_gene: TRBJ1-1; v_gene: TRBV28; abundance: .; d_gene: TRBD1; CDR3nt: TGTGCCAGCAGTTTATGGAAGGGGGCGGAGAACACTGAAGCTTTCTTT; CDR3aa: CASSLWKGAENTEAFF
len: 15; j_gene: TRBJ2-1; v_gene: TRBV19; abundance: .; d_gene: .; CDR3nt: TGTGCCAGTAGTATAGCGGCTAGCGTCTACAATGAGCAGTTCTTC; CDR3aa: CASSIAASVYNEQFF
len: 12; j_gene: TRBJ2-1; v_gene: TRBV27; abundance: .; d_gene: .; CDR3nt: TGTGCCGCTGGGGGGGGCGGCAGGGAGCAGTTCTTC; CDR3aa: CAAGGGGREQFF
len: 16; j_gene: TRBJ2-3; v_gene: TRBV11-3; abundance: few; d_gene: TRBD1; CDR3nt: TGTGCCAGCACCGTTGGGGGGCAGGGGGCTTTGGATACGCAGTATTTT; CDR3aa: CASTVGGQGALDTQYF
len: 15; j_gene: TRBJ2-5; v_gene: TRBV6-5; abundance: .; d_gene: TRBD2; CDR3nt: TGTGCCAGCAGTGGCGGACTAGCGGGCCGGGAGACCCAGTACTTC; CDR3aa: CASSGGLAGRETQYF
len: 16; j_gene: TRBJ1-1; v_gene: TRBV19; abundance: .; d_gene: TRBD1; CDR3nt: TGCGCCAGTAGTAGGACAGGGGAGGCGATGAACACTGAAGCTTTCTTT; CDR3aa: CASSRTGEAMNTEAFF
len: 16; j_gene: TRBJ1-6; v_gene: TRBV4-2; abundance: once; d_gene: .; CDR3nt: TGTGCCAGCAGCCAAAACCCGGGACGGAATAATTCACCCCTCCACTTT; CDR3aa: CASSQNPGRNNSPLHF
len: 14; j_gene: TRBJ1-2; v_gene: TRBV5-6; abundance: .; d_gene: .; CDR3nt: TGTGCCAGCAGCTTGGGGGTCGGGTACTATGGCTACACCTTC; CDR3aa: CASSLGVGYYGYTF
len: 10; j_gene: TRBJ1-2; v_gene: TRBV27; abundance: .; d_gene: .; CDR3nt: TGTGCCAGTTTTAAGGGGGGCTACACCTTC; CDR3aa: CASFKGGYTF
len: 16; j_gene: TRBJ2-7; v_gene: TRBV27; abundance: .; d_gene: TRBD1; CDR3nt: TGTGCCAGCAGTTTCTTGGGACAGGCCCACTCCTACGAGCAGTACTTC; CDR3aa: CASSFLGQAHSYEQYF
len: 13; j_gene: TRBJ2-1; v_gene: TRBV7-9; abundance: few; d_gene: .; CDR3nt: TGTGCCAGCAGCTTAGAAAGGCTAGCGGAGCAGTTCTTC; CDR3aa: CASSLERLAEQFF
len: 15; j_gene: TRBJ2-2; v_gene: TRBV7-9; abundance: .; d_gene: TRBD1; CDR3nt: TGTGCCAGCAGCTCGGGACAGGGGCCCACCGGGGAGCTGTTTTTT; CDR3aa: CASSSGQGPTGELFF
len: 13; j_gene: TRBJ2-3; v_gene: TRBV7-2; abundance: many; d_gene: .; CDR3nt: TGTGCCAGCAGCTTGATAACCACAGATACGCAGTATTTT; CDR3aa: CASSLITTDTQYF
len: 11; j_gene: TRBJ2-1; v_gene: TRBV20-1; abundance: few; d_gene: .; CDR3nt: TGCAGTGCTAGCGAGAACAATGAGCAGTTCTTC; CDR3aa: CSASENNEQFF
len: 15; j_gene: TRBJ2-1; v_gene: TRBV20-1; abundance: .; d_gene: TRBD2; CDR3nt: TGCAGTGCCGAGTCCCCAGCGGGGGCCGACAATGAGCAGTTCTTC; CDR3aa: CSAESPAGADNEQFF
len: 15; j_gene: TRBJ1-2; v_gene: TRBV12-3/TRBV12-4; abundance: few; d_gene: .; CDR3nt: TGTGCCAGCAGTTTTCAACCGACAGTTAACTATGGCTACACCTTC; CDR3aa: CASSFQPTVNYGYTF
len: 16; j_gene: TRBJ2-5; v_gene: TRBV7-2; abundance: .; d_gene: .; CDR3nt: TGTGCCAGCAGCTTACCCGACGGTTGGATTAAAGAGACCCAGTACTTC; CDR3aa: CASSLPDGWIKETQYF